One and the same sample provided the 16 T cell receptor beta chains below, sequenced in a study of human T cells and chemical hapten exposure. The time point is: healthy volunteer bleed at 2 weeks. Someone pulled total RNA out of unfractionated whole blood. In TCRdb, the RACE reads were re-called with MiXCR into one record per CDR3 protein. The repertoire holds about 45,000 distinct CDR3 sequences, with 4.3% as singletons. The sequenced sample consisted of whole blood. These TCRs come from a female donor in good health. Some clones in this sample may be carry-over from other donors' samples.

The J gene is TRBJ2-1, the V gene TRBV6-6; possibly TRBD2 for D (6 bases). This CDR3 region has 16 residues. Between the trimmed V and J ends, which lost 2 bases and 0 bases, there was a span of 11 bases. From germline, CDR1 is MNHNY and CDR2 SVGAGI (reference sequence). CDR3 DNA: TGTGCCAGCAGTTACGGGACTGCCAGCTCCTACAATGAGCAGTTCTTC. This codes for CASSYGTASSYNEQFF.

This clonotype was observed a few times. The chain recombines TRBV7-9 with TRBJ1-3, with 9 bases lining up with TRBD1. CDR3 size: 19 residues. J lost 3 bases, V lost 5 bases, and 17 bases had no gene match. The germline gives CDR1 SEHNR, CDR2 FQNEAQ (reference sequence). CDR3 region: CASSVRTGAGGRLGNTIYF. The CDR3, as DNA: TGTGCCAGCAGCGTACGGACAGGGGCAGGGGGTAGGCTTGGAAACACCATATATTTT.

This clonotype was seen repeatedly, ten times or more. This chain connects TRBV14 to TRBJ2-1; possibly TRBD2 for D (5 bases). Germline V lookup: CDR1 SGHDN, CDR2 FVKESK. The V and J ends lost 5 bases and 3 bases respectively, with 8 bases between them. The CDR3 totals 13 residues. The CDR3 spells CASSAGHYNEQFF. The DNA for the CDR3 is TGTGCCAGCAGCGCGGGCCACTACAATGAGCAGTTCTTC.

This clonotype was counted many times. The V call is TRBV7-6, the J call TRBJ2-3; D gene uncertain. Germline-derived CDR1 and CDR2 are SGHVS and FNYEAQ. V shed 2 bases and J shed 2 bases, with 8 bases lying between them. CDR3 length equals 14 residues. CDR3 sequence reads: CASSLTPSTDTQYF. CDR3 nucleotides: TGTGCCAGCAGCTTAACGCCTTCCACAGATACGCAGTATTTT.

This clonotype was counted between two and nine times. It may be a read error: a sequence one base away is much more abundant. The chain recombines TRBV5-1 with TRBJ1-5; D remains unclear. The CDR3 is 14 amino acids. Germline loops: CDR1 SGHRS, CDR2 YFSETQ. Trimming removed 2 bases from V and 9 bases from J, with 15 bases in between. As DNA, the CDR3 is TGCGCCAGCAGCTTCACGGGTCCCCGAGGGCCCCAGCATTTT. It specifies CASSFTGPRGPQHF.

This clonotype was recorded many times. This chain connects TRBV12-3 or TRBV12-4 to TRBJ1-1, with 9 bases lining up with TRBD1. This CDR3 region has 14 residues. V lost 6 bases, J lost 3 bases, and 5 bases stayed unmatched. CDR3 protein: CASSRQGVDTEAFF. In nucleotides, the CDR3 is TGTGCCAGCAGCCGACAGGGGGTTGACACTGAAGCTTTCTTT.

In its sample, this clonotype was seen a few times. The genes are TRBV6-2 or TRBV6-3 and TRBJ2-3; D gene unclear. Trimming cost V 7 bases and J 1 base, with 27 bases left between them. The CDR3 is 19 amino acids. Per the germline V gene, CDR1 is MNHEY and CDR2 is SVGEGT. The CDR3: CASTKDSSAVVLGTDTQYF. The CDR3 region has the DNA TGTGCCAGCACCAAAGACTCATCTGCTGTTGTGTTGGGCACAGATACGCAGTATTTT.

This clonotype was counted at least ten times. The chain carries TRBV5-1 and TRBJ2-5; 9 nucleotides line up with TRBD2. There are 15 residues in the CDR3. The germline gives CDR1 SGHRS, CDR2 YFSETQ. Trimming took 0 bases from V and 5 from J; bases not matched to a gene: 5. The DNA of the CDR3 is TGCGCCAGCAGCTTGGCCGGCGGGGGGGAGGAGACCCAGTACTTC. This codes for CASSLAGGGEETQYF.

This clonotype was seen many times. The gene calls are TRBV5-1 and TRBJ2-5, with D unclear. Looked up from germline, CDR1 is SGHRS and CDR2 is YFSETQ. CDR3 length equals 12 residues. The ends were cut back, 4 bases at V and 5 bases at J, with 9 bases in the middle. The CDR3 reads CASSQSRETQYF. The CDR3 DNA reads TGCGCCAGCAGCCAGAGTAGGGAGACCCAGTACTTC.

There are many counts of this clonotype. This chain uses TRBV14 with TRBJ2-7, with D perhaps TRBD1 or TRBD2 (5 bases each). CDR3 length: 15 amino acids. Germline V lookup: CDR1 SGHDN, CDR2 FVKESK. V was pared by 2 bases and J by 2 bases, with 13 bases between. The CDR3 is CASSQYGTPAYEQYF. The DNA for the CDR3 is TGTGCCAGCAGCCAATACGGGACCCCGGCCTACGAGCAGTACTTC.

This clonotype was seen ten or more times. CDR3 nucleotide sequence: TGCAGTGCTAGGCTCCGTCGGGGCCGCACAGATACGCAGTATTTT. As protein: CSARLRRGRTDTQYF. The V and J genes are TRBV20-1 and TRBJ2-3, with D possibly called TRBD1 or TRBD2 (5 bases each). Between the trimmed V and J ends, which lost 3 bases and 1 base, there was a span of 14 bases. The germline gives CDR1 DFQATT, CDR2 SNEGSKA (reference sequence). The CDR3 loop spans 15 amino acids.

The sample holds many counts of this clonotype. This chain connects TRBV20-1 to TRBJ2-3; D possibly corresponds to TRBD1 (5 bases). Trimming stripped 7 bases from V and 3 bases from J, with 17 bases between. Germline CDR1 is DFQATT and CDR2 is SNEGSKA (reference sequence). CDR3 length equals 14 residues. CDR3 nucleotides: TGCAGTGTACGGCGACAGAGCCTAACAGATACGCAGTATTTT. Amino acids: CSVRRQSLTDTQYF.

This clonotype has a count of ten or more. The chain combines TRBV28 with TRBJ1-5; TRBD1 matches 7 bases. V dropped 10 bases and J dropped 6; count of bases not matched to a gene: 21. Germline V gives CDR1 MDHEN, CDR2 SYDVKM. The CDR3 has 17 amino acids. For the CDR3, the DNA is TGTGCCACCAAAGAGAAAGGGGGAGACAGGGTCGGTCAGCCCCAGCATTTT. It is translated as CATKEKGGDRVGQPQHF.

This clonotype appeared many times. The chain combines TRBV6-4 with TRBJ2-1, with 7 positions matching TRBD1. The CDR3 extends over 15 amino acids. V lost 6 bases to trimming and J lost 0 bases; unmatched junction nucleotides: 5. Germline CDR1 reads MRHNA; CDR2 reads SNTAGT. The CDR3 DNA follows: TGTGCCAGCAGCCCCTCAGGGGGCTCCTACAATGAGCAGTTCTTC. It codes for CASSPSGGSYNEQFF.

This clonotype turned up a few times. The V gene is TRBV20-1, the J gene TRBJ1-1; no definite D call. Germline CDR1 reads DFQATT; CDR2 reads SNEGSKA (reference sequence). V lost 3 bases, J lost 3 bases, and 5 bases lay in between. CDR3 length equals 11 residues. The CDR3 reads CSASWYTEAFF. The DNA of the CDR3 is TGCAGTGCTAGTTGGTACACTGAAGCTTTCTTT.

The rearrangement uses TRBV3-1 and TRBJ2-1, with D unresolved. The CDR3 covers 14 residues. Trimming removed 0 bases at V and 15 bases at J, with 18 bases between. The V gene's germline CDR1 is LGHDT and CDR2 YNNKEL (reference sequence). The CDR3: CASSQDTSVGSRFF. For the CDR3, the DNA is TGTGCCAGCAGCCAAGATACCTCAGTAGGTAGCCGGTTCTTC.